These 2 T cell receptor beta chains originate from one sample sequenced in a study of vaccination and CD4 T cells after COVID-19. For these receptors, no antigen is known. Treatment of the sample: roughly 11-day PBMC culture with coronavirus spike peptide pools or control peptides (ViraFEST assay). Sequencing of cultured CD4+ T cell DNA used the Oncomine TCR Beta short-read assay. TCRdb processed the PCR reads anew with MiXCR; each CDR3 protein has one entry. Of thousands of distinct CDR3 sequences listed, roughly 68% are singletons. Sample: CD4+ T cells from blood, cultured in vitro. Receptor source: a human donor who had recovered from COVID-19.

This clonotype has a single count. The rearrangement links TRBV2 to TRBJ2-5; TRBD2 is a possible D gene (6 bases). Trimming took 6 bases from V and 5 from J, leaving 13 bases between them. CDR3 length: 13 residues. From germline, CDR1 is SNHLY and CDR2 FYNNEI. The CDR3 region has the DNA TGTGCCAGCAGAAGGGAGGTGGGGGAGACCCAGTACTTC. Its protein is CASRREVGETQYF. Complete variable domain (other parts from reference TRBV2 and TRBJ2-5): EPEVTQTPSHQVTQMGQEVILRCVPISNHLYFYWYRQILGQKVEFLVSFYNNEISEKSEIFDDQFSVERPDGSNFTLKIRSTKLEDSAMYFCASRREVGETQYFGPGTRLLVL.

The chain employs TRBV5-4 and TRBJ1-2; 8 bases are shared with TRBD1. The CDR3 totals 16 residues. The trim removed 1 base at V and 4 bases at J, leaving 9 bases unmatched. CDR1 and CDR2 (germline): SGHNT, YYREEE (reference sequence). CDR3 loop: CASSLRGTGGVYGYTF. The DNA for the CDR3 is TGTGCCAGCAGCTTGAGAGGAACAGGGGGGGTCTATGGCTACACCTTC.